This T cell receptor (beta chain) was sequenced for a study of human T cells and chemical hapten exposure. The CDR3 loop spans 13 amino acids. Germline lookup yields CDR1 SGHRS and CDR2 YFSETQ. The V gene lost 7 bases and the J gene lost 4 bases, with 12 bases spanning the gap. Time point reported: patch test 1, 2 weeks after DPC sensitization. This sample's treatment: therapeutic diphenylcyclopropenone sensitization with weekly scalp DPC. This clonotype was seen at least ten times. In TCRdb, the RACE reads were re-called with MiXCR into one record per CDR3 protein. The repertoire holds 300,000 to 450,000 distinct CDR3 sequences, with 4.8% as singletons.

This clonotype was sampled from a woman between 45 and 60 years old with alopecia areata. Some clones in this sample may be carry-over from other donors' samples. The specimen was whole blood, collected in connection with sensitization to the hapten diphenylcyclopropenone (DPC). V and J are TRBV5-1 and TRBJ2-1; D remains unclear. The CDR3 sequence: CASGPEAYNEQFF. The DNA of the CDR3 is TGCGCCAGCGGGCCCGAAGCATACAATGAGCAGTTCTTC.